The rows below give T cell receptor beta chains drawn from one sample of a study of shared clonotypes between healthy human individuals. TCRdb keeps only in-frame clones here, not all; method: immunoSEQ multiplex PCR. Of about 2.2 million clones listed, around 93% are singletons. The specimen sequenced was naive CD8+ T cells from PBMCs. These receptors were obtained from a man younger than 35 in good health. Some clones in this sample may be carry-over from other donors' samples. The CDR3 runs from the conserved cysteine through the conserved F or W. D genes are given only for firm matches. Part of the rows lack a size; the others show once, few, many or a class for expanded clones.

j_gene: TRBJ2-7
v_gene: TRBV27
d_gene: TRBD1
abundance: -
CDR3aa: CASSYTGGPNYEQYF
CDR3nt: TGTGCCAGCAGCTACACAGGGGGCCCTAACTACGAGCAGTACTTC

j_gene: TRBJ2-2
v_gene: TRBV6-5
d_gene: TRBD1
abundance: -
CDR3aa: CASSYSRGPGELFF
CDR3nt: TGTGCCAGCAGTTACTCTAGGGGGCCCGGGGAGCTGTTTTTT

j_gene: TRBJ2-1
v_gene: TRBV19
d_gene: TRBD1
abundance: -
CDR3aa: CASSAGQGGFFDEQFF
CDR3nt: TGTGCCAGTAGTGCCGGACAGGGTGGATTTTTCGATGAGCAGTTCTTC

j_gene: TRBJ1-5
v_gene: TRBV25-1
d_gene: -
abundance: -
CDR3aa: CASSANSNQPQHF
CDR3nt: TGTGCCAGCAGTGCAAATAGCAATCAGCCCCAGCATTTT

j_gene: TRBJ2-1
v_gene: TRBV11-2
d_gene: TRBD1
abundance: -
CDR3aa: CASSSHRGYNEQFF
CDR3nt: TGTGCCAGCAGCTCGCACAGGGGGTACAATGAGCAGTTCTTC

j_gene: TRBJ1-3
v_gene: TRBV7-9
d_gene: -
abundance: -
CDR3aa: CASSIWTDFNSGNTIYF
CDR3nt: TGTGCCAGCAGCATTTGGACAGACTTTAACTCTGGAAACACCATATATTTT

j_gene: TRBJ1-1
v_gene: TRBV7-8
d_gene: -
abundance: once
CDR3aa: CASSLAGIYMNTEAFF
CDR3nt: TGTGCCAGCAGCTTAGCAGGGATCTACATGAACACTGAAGCTTTCTTT

j_gene: TRBJ2-7
v_gene: TRBV15
d_gene: TRBD1
abundance: -
CDR3aa: CATSVRDRGFEQYF
CDR3nt: TGTGCCACCAGCGTCCGGGACAGGGGATTCGAGCAGTACTTC

j_gene: TRBJ2-1
v_gene: TRBV9
d_gene: TRBD2
abundance: once
CDR3aa: CASSPGLASFYNEQFF
CDR3nt: TGTGCCAGCAGCCCTGGACTAGCGAGTTTTTACAATGAGCAGTTCTTC

j_gene: TRBJ1-2
v_gene: TRBV28
d_gene: TRBD1
abundance: once
CDR3aa: CASSTLQGAGGYTF
CDR3nt: TGTGCCAGCAGTACCTTACAGGGGGCTGGTGGCTACACCTTC

j_gene: TRBJ1-1
v_gene: TRBV29-1
d_gene: TRBD1
abundance: -
CDR3aa: CSVGVTGGLAFF
CDR3nt: TGCAGCGTTGGGGTCACAGGGGGCCTAGCTTTCTTT

j_gene: TRBJ1-2
v_gene: TRBV13
d_gene: -
abundance: -
CDR3aa: CASSLGPRGSYGYTF
CDR3nt: TGTGCCAGCAGCTTAGGCCCGAGAGGGAGCTATGGCTACACCTTC

j_gene: TRBJ2-1
v_gene: TRBV13
d_gene: -
abundance: -
CDR3aa: CASSPGTFNEQFF
CDR3nt: TGTGCCAGCAGCCCGGGTACATTCAATGAGCAGTTCTTC

j_gene: TRBJ1-5
v_gene: TRBV7-8
d_gene: -
abundance: -
CDR3aa: CASSFTVGGNQPQHF
CDR3nt: TGTGCCAGCAGCTTTACTGTGGGGGGCAATCAGCCCCAGCATTTT

j_gene: TRBJ2-7
v_gene: TRBV11-1
d_gene: TRBD1
abundance: -
CDR3aa: CASSFSGQGYALYEQYF
CDR3nt: TGTGCCAGCAGCTTTTCTGGACAGGGGTATGCTCTGTACGAGCAGTACTTC

j_gene: TRBJ2-7
v_gene: TRBV29-1
d_gene: TRBD2
abundance: -
CDR3aa: CSASGTYEQYF
CDR3nt: TGCAGCGCTAGCGGCACCTACGAGCAGTACTTC

j_gene: TRBJ2-7
v_gene: TRBV28
d_gene: -
abundance: -
CDR3aa: CASSSQLEVNYEQYF
CDR3nt: TGTGCCAGCAGTTCCCAGTTGGAGGTGAACTACGAGCAGTACTTC

j_gene: TRBJ2-2
v_gene: TRBV9
d_gene: TRBD1
abundance: -
CDR3aa: CASSAPRWGTETGELFF
CDR3nt: TGTGCCAGCAGCGCGCCCCGGTGGGGGACAGAGACCGGGGAGCTGTTTTTT

j_gene: TRBJ2-2
v_gene: TRBV11-2
d_gene: -
abundance: -
CDR3aa: CASSLRANTGELFF
CDR3nt: TGTGCCAGCAGCTTAAGGGCGAACACCGGGGAGCTGTTTTTT

j_gene: TRBJ2-7
v_gene: TRBV14
d_gene: -
abundance: -
CDR3aa: CASSQVGRYEQYF
CDR3nt: TGTGCCAGCAGCCAAGTAGGCAGATACGAGCAGTACTTC